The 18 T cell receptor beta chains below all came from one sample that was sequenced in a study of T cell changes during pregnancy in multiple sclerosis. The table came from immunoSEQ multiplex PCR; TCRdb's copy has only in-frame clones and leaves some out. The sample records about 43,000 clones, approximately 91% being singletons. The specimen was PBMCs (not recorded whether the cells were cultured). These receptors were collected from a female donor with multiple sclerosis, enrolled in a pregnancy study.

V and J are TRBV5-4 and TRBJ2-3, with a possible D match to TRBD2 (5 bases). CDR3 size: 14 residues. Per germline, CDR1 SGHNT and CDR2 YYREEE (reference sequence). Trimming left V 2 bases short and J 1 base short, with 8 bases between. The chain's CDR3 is CASSFGSGTDTQYF. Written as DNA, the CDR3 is TGTGCCAGCAGCTTTGGGAGCGGCACAGATACGCAGTATTTT.

CDR3: CASSLGDRSGYGYTF. In nucleotides, the CDR3 is TGTGCCAGCAGCTTAGGAGACAGGAGCGGGTATGGCTACACCTTC. The V call is TRBV7-9, the J call TRBJ1-2, with D maybe TRBD1 (6 bases). The length of the CDR3 is 15 residues. Per germline, CDR1 SEHNR and CDR2 FQNEAQ (reference sequence). V was pared by 1 base and J by 5 bases, with 14 bases between. Variable domain in full (rest from reference TRBV7-9 and TRBJ1-2): DTGVSQNPRHKITKRGQNVTFRCDPISEHNRLYWYRQTLGQGPEFLTYFQNEAQLEKSRLLSDRFSAERPKGSFSTLEIQRTEQGDSAMYLCASSLGDRSGYGYTFGSGTRLTVV.

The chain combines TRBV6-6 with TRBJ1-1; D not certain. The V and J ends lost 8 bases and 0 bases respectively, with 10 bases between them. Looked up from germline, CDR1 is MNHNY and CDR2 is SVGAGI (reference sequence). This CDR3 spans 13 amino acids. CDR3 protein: CASFDTMNTEAFF. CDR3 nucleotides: TGTGCCAGCTTCGACACTATGAACACTGAAGCTTTCTTT.

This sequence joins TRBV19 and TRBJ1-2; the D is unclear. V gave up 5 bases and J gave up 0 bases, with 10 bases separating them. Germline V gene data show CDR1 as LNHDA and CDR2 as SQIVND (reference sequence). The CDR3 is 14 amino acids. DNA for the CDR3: TGTGCCAGTAGTCCCGGACCAACTAACTATGGCTACACCTTC. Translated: CASSPGPTNYGYTF.

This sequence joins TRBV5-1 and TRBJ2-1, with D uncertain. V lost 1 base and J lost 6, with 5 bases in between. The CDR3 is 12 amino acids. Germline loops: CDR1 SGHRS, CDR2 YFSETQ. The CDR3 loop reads CASSLTSNEQFF. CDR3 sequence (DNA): TGCGCCAGCAGCTTGACTTCCAATGAGCAGTTCTTC.

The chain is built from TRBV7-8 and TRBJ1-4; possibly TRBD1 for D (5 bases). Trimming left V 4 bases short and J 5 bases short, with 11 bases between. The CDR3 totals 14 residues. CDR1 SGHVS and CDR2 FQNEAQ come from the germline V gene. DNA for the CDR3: TGTGCCAGCAGCTCTTCAGGGTGGAATGAAAAACTGTTTTTT. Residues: CASSSSGWNEKLFF. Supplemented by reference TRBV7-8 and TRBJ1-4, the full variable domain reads GAGVSQSPRYKVAKRGQDVALRCDPISGHVSLFWYQQALGQGPEFLTYFQNEAQLDKSGLPSDRFFAERPEGSVSTLKIQRTQQEDSAVYLCASSSSGWNEKLFFGSGTQLSVL.

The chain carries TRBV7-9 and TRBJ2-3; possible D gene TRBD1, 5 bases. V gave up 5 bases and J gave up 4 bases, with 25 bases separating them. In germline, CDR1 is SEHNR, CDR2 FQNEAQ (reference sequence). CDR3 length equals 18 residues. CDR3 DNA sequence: TGTGCCAGCAGCCCTACCTCGCTCGGCAGGGTTTTTGCAGATACGCAGTATTTT. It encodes CASSPTSLGRVFADTQYF.

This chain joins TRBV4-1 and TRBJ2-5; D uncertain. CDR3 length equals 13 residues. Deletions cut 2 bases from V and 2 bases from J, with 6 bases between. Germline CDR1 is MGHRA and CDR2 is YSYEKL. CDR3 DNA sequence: TGCGCCAGCAGCCAATCCTCGCAAGAGACCCAGTACTTC. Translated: CASSQSSQETQYF.

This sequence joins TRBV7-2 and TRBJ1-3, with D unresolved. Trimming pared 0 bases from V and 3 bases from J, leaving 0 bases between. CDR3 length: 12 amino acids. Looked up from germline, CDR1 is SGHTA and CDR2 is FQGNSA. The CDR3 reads CASSLAGNTIYF. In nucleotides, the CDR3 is TGTGCCAGCAGCTTAGCTGGAAACACCATATATTTT.

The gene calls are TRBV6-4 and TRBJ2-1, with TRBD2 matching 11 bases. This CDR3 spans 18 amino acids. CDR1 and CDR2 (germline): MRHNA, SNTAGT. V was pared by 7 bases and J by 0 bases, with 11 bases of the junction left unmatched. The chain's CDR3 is CASTGLAETSSSYNEQFF. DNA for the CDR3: TGTGCCAGCACGGGACTAGCGGAAACAAGTAGCTCCTACAATGAGCAGTTCTTC.

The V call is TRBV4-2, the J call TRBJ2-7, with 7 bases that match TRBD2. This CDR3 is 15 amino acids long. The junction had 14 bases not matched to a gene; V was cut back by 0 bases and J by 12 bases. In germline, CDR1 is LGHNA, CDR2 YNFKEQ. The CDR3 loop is CASSQEFAGVSTRYF. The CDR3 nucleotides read TGTGCCAGCAGCCAAGAATTCGCGGGAGTCTCCACACGGTACTTC.

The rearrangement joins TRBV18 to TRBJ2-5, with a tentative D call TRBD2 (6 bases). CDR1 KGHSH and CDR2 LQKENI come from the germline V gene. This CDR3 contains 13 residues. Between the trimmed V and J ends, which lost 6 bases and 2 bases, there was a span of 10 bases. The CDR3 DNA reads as TGTGCCAGCTCCGGACGGGGGCAAGAGACCCAGTACTTC. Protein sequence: CASSGRGQETQYF. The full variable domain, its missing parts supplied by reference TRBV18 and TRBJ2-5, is NAGVMQNPRHLVRRRGQEARLRCSPMKGHSHVYWYRQLPEEGLKFMVYLQKENIIDESGMPKERFSAEFPKEGPSILRIQQVVRGDSAAYFCASSGRGQETQYFGPGTRLLVL.

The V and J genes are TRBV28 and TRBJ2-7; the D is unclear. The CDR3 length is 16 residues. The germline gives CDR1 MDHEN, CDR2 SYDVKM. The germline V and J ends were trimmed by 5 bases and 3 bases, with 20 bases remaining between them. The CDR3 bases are TGTGCCAGCAGTGGCCCCCGGCAGATGATTTACTACGAGCAGTACTTC. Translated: CASSGPRQMIYYEQYF. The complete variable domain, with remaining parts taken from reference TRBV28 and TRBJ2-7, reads DVKVTQSSRYLVKRTGEKVFLECVQDMDHENMFWYRQDPGLGLRLIYFSYDVKMKEKGDIPEGYSVSREKKERFSLILESASTNQTSMYLCASSGPRQMIYYEQYFGPGTRLTVT.

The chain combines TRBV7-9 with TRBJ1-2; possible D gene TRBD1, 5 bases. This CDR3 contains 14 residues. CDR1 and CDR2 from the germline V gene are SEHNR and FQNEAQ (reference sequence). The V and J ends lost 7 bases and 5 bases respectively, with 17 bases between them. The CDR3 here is CASTLTGTGYGYTF. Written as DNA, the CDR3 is TGTGCCAGCACCTTGACCGGGACCGGTTATGGCTACACCTTC.

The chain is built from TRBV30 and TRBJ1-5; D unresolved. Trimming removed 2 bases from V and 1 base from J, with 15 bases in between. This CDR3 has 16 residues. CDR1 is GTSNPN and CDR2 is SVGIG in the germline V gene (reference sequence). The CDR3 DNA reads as TGTGCCTGGAGTAGCAAAGAACTAGTCAGCAATCAGCCCCAGCATTTT. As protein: CAWSSKELVSNQPQHF.

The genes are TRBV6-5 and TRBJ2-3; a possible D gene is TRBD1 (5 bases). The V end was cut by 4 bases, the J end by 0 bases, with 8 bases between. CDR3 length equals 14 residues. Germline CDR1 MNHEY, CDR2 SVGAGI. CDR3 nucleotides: TGTGCCAGCAGTTCCAGGGTCAGCACAGATACGCAGTATTTT. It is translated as CASSSRVSTDTQYF.

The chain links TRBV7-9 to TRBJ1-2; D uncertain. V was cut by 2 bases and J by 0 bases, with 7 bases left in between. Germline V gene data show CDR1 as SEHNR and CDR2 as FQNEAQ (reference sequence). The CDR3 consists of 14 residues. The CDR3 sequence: CASSLRGTNYGYTF. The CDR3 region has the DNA TGTGCCAGCAGCTTAAGAGGGACTAACTATGGCTACACCTTC.

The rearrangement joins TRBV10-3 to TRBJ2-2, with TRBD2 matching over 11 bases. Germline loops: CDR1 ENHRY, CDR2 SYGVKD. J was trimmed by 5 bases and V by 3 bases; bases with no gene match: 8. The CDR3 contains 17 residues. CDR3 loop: CAISDAGLAEGTGELFF. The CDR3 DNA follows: TGTGCCATCAGTGATGCGGGACTAGCGGAGGGGACCGGGGAGCTGTTTTTT.